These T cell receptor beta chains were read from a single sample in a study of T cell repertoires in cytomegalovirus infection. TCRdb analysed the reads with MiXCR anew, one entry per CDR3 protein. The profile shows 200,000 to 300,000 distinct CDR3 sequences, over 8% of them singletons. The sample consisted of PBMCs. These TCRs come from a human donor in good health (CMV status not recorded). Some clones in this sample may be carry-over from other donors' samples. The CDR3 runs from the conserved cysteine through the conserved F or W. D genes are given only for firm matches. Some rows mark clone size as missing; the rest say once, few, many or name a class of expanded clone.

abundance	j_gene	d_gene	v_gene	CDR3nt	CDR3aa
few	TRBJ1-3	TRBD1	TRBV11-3	TGTGCCAGCAGCTTGAGGGACAGGGCTGGAAACACCATATATTTT	CASSLRDRAGNTIYF
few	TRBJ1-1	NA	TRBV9	TGTGCCAGCAGCGTAGATCCGTCGGGCGGCGCTGAAGCTTTCTTT	CASSVDPSGGAEAFF
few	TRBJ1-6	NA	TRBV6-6	TGTGCCGCCTCGGAGGGTAATTCACCCCTCCACTTT	CAASEGNSPLHF
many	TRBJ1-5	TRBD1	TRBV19	TGTGCCAGTAGTATGGGACAGAGCATGGGTGCCCAGCATTTT	CASSMGQSMGAQHF
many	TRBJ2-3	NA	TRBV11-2	TGTGCCAGCACCCGGGACTCCTTTAGCACAGATACGCAGTATTTT	CASTRDSFSTDTQYF
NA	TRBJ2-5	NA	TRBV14	TGTGCCAGCAGCCAAGATGCCACAGGATTCCAAGAGACCCAGTACTTC	CASSQDATGFQETQYF
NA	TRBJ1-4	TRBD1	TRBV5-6	TGTGCCAGCAGCCAACCGGGACAGGGTTCGGAAAAACTGTTTTTT	CASSQPGQGSEKLFF
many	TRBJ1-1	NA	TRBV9	TGTGCCAGCAGCCTGGCGGGAGTAGGGAACACTGAAGCTTTCTTT	CASSLAGVGNTEAFF
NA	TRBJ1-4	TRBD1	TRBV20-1	TGCAGTGCTAGGACGAGGACAGGCCCAACTAATGAAAAACTGTTTTTT	CSARTRTGPTNEKLFF
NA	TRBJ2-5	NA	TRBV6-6	TGTGCCAGCAGAAAGGACTTAGAGACCCAGTACTTC	CASRKDLETQYF
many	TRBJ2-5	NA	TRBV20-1	TGCAGTGCTAGAGGGGCGGGAGAGACCCAGTACTTC	CSARGAGETQYF
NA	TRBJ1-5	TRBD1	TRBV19	TGTGCCAGTAGTGTCGACAGGGACGTTCAGCCCCAGCATTTT	CASSVDRDVQPQHF
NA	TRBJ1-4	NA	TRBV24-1	TGTGCCACCAGTGATTCCGTTGACAGGAAGAAAGAAAAACTGTTTTTT	CATSDSVDRKKEKLFF
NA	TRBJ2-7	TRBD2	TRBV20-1	TGCAGTGCGAAATCAGCGGGAGTCACCTACGAGCAGTACTTC	CSAKSAGVTYEQYF
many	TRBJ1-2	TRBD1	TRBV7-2	TGTGCCAGCAGCTTAGCGGGGGGACAGGGCGACTATGGCTACACCTTC	CASSLAGGQGDYGYTF